This entry describes one T cell receptor (beta chain). The CDR3 extends over 14 amino acids. Germline CDR1 is SGHTA and CDR2 is FQGNSA. V lost 5 bases and J lost 0, with 8 bases in between. Original handling: For nucleated cells, counts were estimated from reference gene primer amplification. Profiled with immunoSEQ multiplex PCR; TCRdb holds only in-frame clones, not every one. The V and J calls and clone size come from that table; D and trimming were worked out from the DNA. The sample yields 200,000 to 300,000 clones, 84% seen once. This specimen belongs to a study of blood T cell repertoires in COVID-19. Study in general: Acute and convalescent COVID-19 specimens originated in the United States, Italy and Spain. Sources were T cells, B-cell-depleted T cells, or PBMCs; the material itself was cDNA or gDNA.

V is TRBV7-2 and J is TRBJ2-4; a weak D match, TRBD1 (5 bases). What was sequenced was peripheral blood. This clonotype originated in a human donor in a cohort sampled during active COVID-19. The CDR3 region has the DNA TGTGCCAGCAGCCGCGACAGAGCCAAAAACATTCAGTACTTC. Its protein is CASSRDRAKNIQYF. Full variable domain (outside the CDR3, taken from reference TRBV7-2 and TRBJ2-4): GAGVSQSPSNKVTEKGKDVELRCDPISGHTALYWYRQSLGQGLEFLIYFQGNSAPDKSGLPSDRFSAERTGGSVSTLTIQRTQQEDSAVYLCASSRDRAKNIQYFGAGTRLSVL.